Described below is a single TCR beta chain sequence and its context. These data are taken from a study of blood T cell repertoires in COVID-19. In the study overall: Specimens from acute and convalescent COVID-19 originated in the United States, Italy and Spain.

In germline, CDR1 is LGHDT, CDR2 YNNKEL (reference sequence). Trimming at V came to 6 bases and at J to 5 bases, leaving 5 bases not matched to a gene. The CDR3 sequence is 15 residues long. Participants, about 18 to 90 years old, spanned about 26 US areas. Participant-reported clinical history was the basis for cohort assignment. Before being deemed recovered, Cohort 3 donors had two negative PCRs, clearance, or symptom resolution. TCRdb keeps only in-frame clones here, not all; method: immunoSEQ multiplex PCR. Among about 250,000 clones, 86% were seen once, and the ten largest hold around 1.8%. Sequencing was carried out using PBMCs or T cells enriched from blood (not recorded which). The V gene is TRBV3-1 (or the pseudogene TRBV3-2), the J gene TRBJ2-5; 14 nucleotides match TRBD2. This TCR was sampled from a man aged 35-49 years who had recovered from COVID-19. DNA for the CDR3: TGTGCCAGCAGTCTCGGGACTAGCGGGAGTGAGACCCAGTACTTC. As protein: CASSLGTSGSETQYF.